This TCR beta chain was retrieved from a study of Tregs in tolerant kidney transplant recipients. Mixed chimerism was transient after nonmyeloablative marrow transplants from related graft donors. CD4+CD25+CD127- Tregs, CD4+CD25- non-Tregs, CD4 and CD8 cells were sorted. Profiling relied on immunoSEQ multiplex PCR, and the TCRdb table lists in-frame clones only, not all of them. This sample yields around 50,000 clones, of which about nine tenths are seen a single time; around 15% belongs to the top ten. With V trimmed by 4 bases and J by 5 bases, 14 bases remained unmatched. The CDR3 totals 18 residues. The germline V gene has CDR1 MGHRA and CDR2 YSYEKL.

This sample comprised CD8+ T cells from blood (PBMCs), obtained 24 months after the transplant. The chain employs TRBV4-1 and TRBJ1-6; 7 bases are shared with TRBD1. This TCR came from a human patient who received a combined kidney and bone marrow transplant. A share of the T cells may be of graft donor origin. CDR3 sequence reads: CASSLTPTGTADNSPLHF. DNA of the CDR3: TGCGCCAGCAGCCTAACCCCGACCGGGACAGCTGATAATTCACCCCTCCACTTT.